This entry describes one T cell receptor (beta chain). The antigen remains undetermined. This entry belongs to a study of shared clonotypes between healthy human individuals. Evenly divided among several immunoSEQ plates was the genomic DNA of each subset. TCRdb's copy holds only in-frame clones and misses some; the assay was immunoSEQ multiplex PCR. Here the sample spans over 1.5 million clones, nearly 99% being singletons. Memory CD4+ cells were the fraction left after CD45RA+ naive selection. Study-level points and caveats: Against clonotypes common to all four donors, non-shared ones had lower generation probabilities.

The sequencing input was naive CD4+ T cells sorted from blood. Subset reported: CD45RA+ positively selected. The clonotype originates from a man aged 25-45 years in good health.

CDR3 nucleotide sequence: TGTGCCAGTAGTACACAGGTGGGAGCAGATACGCAGTATTTT. Translating it yields CASSTQVGADTQYF. The rearrangement uses TRBV19 and TRBJ2-3, with D perhaps given as TRBD1 or TRBD2 (5 bases each). The CDR3 covers 14 residues. V gave up 4 bases and J gave up 4 bases, with 12 bases separating them. The germline gives CDR1 LNHDA, CDR2 SQIVND (reference sequence).